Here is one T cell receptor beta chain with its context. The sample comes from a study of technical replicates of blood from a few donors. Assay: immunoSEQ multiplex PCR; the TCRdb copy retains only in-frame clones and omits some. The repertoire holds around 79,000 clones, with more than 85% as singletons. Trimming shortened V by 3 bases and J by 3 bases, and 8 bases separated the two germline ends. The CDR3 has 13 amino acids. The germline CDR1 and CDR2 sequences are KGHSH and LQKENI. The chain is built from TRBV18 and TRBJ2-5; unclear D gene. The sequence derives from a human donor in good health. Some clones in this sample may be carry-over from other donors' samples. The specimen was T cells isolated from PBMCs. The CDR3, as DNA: TGTGCCAGCTCACCTCTGGTAGAAGAGACCCAGTACTTC. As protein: CASSPLVEETQYF.